This is a list of T cell receptor beta chains from one sample in a study of T cell changes during pregnancy in multiple sclerosis. The data were produced by immunoSEQ multiplex PCR, yet TCRdb's version contains in-frame clones alone and is incomplete. Counted here are around 33,000 clones, roughly 90% occurring once; the ten biggest clones make up almost 5.5%. The sequencing here drew on peripheral blood, taken in the third trimester of pregnancy. These TCRs come from a female donor in good health, enrolled as a control in a pregnancy study. CDR3s include the opening cysteine and the closing phenylalanine or tryptophan. The D gene is left open where the match is weak. Clone size, where shown, is once, few, many, or a class for clones that have expanded.

j_call	v_call	d_call	clone_size	cdr3_aa	cdr3_nt
TRBJ2-7	TRBV5-4	NA	few	CASSLVILTTPSYEQYF	TGTGCCAGCAGCTTGGTCATCCTAACTACCCCTTCCTACGAGCAGTACTTC
TRBJ2-7	TRBV9	TRBD2	NA	CASSVGLAGNEQYF	TGTGCCAGCAGCGTGGGACTAGCGGGGAACGAGCAGTACTTC
TRBJ1-4	TRBV5-6	TRBD1	NA	CASHGQGALSNEKLFF	TGTGCCAGTCACGGACAGGGGGCGCTTTCTAATGAAAAACTGTTTTTT
TRBJ1-1	TRBV5-4	TRBD1	NA	CASSTQPGQGYTEAFF	TGTGCCAGCAGCACCCAACCGGGACAGGGATACACTGAAGCTTTCTTT
TRBJ1-6	TRBV18	NA	NA	CASSPLHDNSPLHF	TGTGCCAGCTCACCACTTCATGATAATTCACCCCTCCACTTT
TRBJ1-1	TRBV5-4	NA	NA	CASSLGRVPDTEAFF	TGTGCCAGCAGCTTGGGGCGGGTCCCGGACACTGAAGCTTTCTTT
TRBJ2-3	TRBV19	NA	NA	CASKGGVEADTQYF	TGTGCCAGTAAAGGGGGGGTTGAGGCAGATACGCAGTATTTT
TRBJ2-2	TRBV19	TRBD2	NA	CASSMALAGGQGTGELFF	TGTGCCAGTAGTATGGCGTTAGCGGGGGGCCAGGGCACCGGGGAGCTGTTTTTT
TRBJ1-3	TRBV7-3	TRBD1	NA	CASSSGTGTSGNTIYF	TGTGCCAGCAGCTCCGGGACAGGGACCTCTGGAAACACCATATATTTT
TRBJ1-5	TRBV6-4	TRBD1	few	CASSDSAGGQPQHF	TGTGCCAGCAGTGACTCGGCAGGGGGCCAGCCCCAGCATTTT
TRBJ1-4	TRBV4-1	NA	NA	CASSSPGGDEKLFF	TGCGCCAGCAGTTCTCCCGGAGGGGATGAAAAACTGTTTTTT
TRBJ1-5	TRBV6-5	NA	NA	CASSYGPPPNQPQHF	TGTGCCAGCAGTTATGGCCCCCCCCCGAATCAGCCCCAGCATTTT
TRBJ2-7	TRBV4-3	NA	NA	CASSQDISGPRRDFSYEQYF	TGCGCCAGCAGCCAAGATATAAGCGGACCGCGGAGGGATTTCTCCTACGAGCAGTACTTC
TRBJ1-1	TRBV15	NA	NA	CATSTPFRGGSTEAFF	TGTGCCACCAGCACACCGTTCCGGGGCGGGAGCACTGAAGCTTTCTTT
TRBJ2-7	TRBV9	NA	NA	CASSVAVNYEQYF	TGTGCCAGCAGCGTAGCGGTCAACTACGAGCAGTACTTC